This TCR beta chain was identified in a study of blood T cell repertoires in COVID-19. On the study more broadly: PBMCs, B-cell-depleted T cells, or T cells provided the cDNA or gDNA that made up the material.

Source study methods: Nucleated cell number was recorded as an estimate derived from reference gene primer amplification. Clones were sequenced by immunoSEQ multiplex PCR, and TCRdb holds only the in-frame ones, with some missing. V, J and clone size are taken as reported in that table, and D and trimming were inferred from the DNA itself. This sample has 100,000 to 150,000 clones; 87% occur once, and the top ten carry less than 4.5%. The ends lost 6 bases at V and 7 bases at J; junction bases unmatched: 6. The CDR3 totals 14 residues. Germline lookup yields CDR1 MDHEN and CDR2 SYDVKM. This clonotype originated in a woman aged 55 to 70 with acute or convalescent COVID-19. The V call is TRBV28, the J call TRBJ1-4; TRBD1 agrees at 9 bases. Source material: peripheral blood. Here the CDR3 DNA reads TGTGCCAGCAGAGAGGGACAGGGAGGTGAAAAACTGTTTTTT. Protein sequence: CASREGQGGEKLFF.